This T cell receptor (beta chain) was recovered during a study of cytomegalovirus exposure and HLA in healthy donors. As for the study in general: The approximately 110 validation repertoires were reported in a later analysis to have been generated on the same platform as the 500 to 700 first-cohort repertoires.

General observations from the study: The tendency of first-cohort TCR clusters to co-occur in the 100 to 150 validation repertoires emerged from a later analysis. Investigators reported over 150 TCR beta chains as tied to cytomegalovirus. In vitro work confirmed that a few CMV-associated chains recognize CMV antigens.

Measured with immunoSEQ multiplex PCR; TCRdb has only the in-frame clones, and not every one. The sample records about 310,000 clones, 88% being singletons. In the case of this clone: Its matching antigen is unknown.

Sample: PBMCs. This TCR came from a man younger than 40 in good health and CMV-seronegative.

The CDR3 reads CASSFLSYEQYF. The CDR3 DNA reads TGTGCCAGCAGCTTCCTCAGCTACGAGCAGTACTTC. V usage is TRBV11-2 and J usage is TRBJ2-7, with no clear D. CDR1 and CDR2 (germline): SGHAT, FQNNGV. This CDR3 is built from 12 residues. Trimming stripped 3 bases from V and 3 bases from J, with 6 bases between.